One sample yielded the 28 T cell receptor beta chains listed below, sequenced in a study of blood T cells in healthy people across ages. Primers used in a second PCR of about 7 to 12 cycles were a sample-barcoded 5' primer and a J-beta primer mix. TCRdb used MiXCR to reprocess the 5' RACE reads, holding one entry per CDR3 protein. The sample records about a million distinct CDR3 sequences, roughly half being singletons. Source material: blood. The source of these receptors is a woman aged 60-75 years in good health.

V usage is TRBV7-2 and J usage is TRBJ2-4, with D possibly TRBD2 on 7 matching bases. Germline V gene data show CDR1 as SGHTA and CDR2 as FQGNSA. This CDR3 is built from 16 residues. Trimming removed 3 bases at V and 2 bases at J, with 14 bases between. This CDR3 is CASSFMGGGTKNIQYF. CDR3 DNA sequence: TGTGCCAGCAGCTTTATGGGAGGGGGAACCAAAAACATTCAGTACTTC.

This clonotype appeared a few times. This sequence joins TRBV4-1 and TRBJ2-1; the D gene could be TRBD1 or TRBD2 (5 bases each). Germline V gene sequence: CDR1 MGHRA, CDR2 YSYEKL. The CDR3 is 14 amino acids. Trimming pared 4 bases from V and 8 bases from J, leaving 15 bases between. CDR3 coding DNA: TGCGCCAGCAGCCCCGGGACCTCCCCCGATGAGCAGTTCTTC. Protein sequence: CASSPGTSPDEQFF.

The chain links TRBV15 to TRBJ2-1; TRBD2 matches at 7 bases. From germline, CDR1 is LNHNV and CDR2 YYDKDF (reference sequence). The CDR3 runs 15 residues. V shed 8 bases and J 4 bases; nucleotides not matched to a gene: 11. The CDR3 DNA sequence: TGTGCCACCCGGGGAGCGGGGTTAATTTACAATGAGCAGTTCTTC. As protein: CATRGAGLIYNEQFF.

This clonotype was seen more than once but under ten times. The CDR3 nucleotides are TGTGCCAGCAGCTTGAGAATCGGGAGCAATCAGCCCCAGCATTTT. This gives the protein CASSLRIGSNQPQHF. The chain recombines TRBV7-2 with TRBJ1-5; D gene unclear. This CDR3 comprises 15 residues. Germline CDR1 is SGHTA and CDR2 is FQGNSA. Trimming cost V 3 bases and J 1 base, with 10 bases left between them.

Concerning this clonotype itself: At one boundary the junction diverges from the germline segment, which might be a read error. V usage is TRBV28 and J usage is TRBJ2-3, with D unresolved. Germline V CDR1 and CDR2: MDHEN, SYDVKM. This CDR3 comprises 14 residues. The CDR3 protein is CASRSGDRTATQYF. As DNA, the CDR3 is TGTGCCAGCAGGTCTGGCGACCGCACAGCTACGCAGTATTTT.

The chain recombines TRBV6-2 or TRBV6-3 with TRBJ2-5; tentatively, D is TRBD1 (6 bases). This CDR3 is built from 12 residues. V was cut by 9 bases and J by 11 bases, with 19 bases left in between. In germline, CDR1 is MNHEY, CDR2 SVGEGT. CDR3 sequence (DNA): TGTGCCAGGGACAGAGAAAACAATGAGCAGTACTTC. Translation: CARDRENNEQYF.

The chain recombines TRBV5-1 with TRBJ2-1; 8 nucleotides align to TRBD2. With 2 bases clipped from V and 4 bases from J, the junction kept 26 bases outside the gene matches. CDR1 and CDR2 (germline): SGHRS, YFSETQ. The CDR3 totals 22 residues. The CDR3 sequence is CASSFGLVDSGTPGKAYNEQFF. The DNA for the CDR3 is TGCGCCAGCAGCTTTGGGCTCGTCGATAGCGGGACTCCCGGTAAGGCTTACAATGAGCAGTTCTTC.

This clonotype has a count of ten or more. This chain links TRBV29-1 with TRBJ1-1, with D possibly matching TRBD1 (5 bases). Trimming took 7 bases from V and 8 from J, leaving 11 bases between them. Looked up from germline, CDR1 is SQVTM and CDR2 is ANQGSEA. CDR3 length: 10 residues. The CDR3 protein is CSAFRGEAFF. In DNA, the CDR3 is TGCAGCGCCTTTAGGGGCGAAGCTTTCTTT.

The chain joins TRBV12-3 or TRBV12-4 to TRBJ2-7, with TRBD1 matching over 8 bases. Losses at the gene ends were 5 bases for V and 7 bases for J; bases not matched to a gene: 4. The CDR3 is 12 amino acids. Written as DNA, the CDR3 is TGTGCCAGCAGTCAGGGGGCAATTGAGCAGTACTTC. Translated: CASSQGAIEQYF.

This clonotype showed up just a few times. The J gene is TRBJ2-3, the V gene TRBV6-5; D is unclear. Trimming removed 6 bases from V and 0 bases from J, with 16 bases in between. Germline-derived CDR1 and CDR2 are MNHEY and SVGAGI. The CDR3 spans 16 residues. The CDR3 bases are TGTGCCAGCAGGAAAATTCGGGCAGCTAGCACAGATACGCAGTATTTT. The encoded protein is CASRKIRAASTDTQYF.

The rearrangement links TRBV10-2 to TRBJ2-3; 9 nucleotides line up with TRBD1. The CDR3 runs 16 residues. V gave up 10 bases and J gave up 4 bases; unmatched junction bases: 15. Germline CDR1 reads WSHSY; CDR2 reads SAAADI. The CDR3 region is CATMGISGQGSDTQYF. CDR3 sequence (DNA): TGCGCCACCATGGGGATTTCGGGACAGGGTTCAGATACGCAGTATTTT.

The genes are TRBV30 and TRBJ2-6, with D hard to call. Germline V gene lookup returns CDR1 GTSNPN and CDR2 SVGIG (reference sequence). With 3 bases removed from V and 1 base from J, the gap between germline ends came to 13 bases. This CDR3 has 16 amino acids. Here the CDR3 reads CAWSHGRQSGANVLTF. CDR3 sequence (DNA): TGTGCCTGGAGCCACGGACGGCAGTCTGGGGCCAACGTCCTGACTTTC.

The J gene is TRBJ1-4, the V gene TRBV4-3; D gene uncertain. Trimming stripped 0 bases from V and 3 bases from J, with 14 bases between. Germline CDR1 is LGHNA and CDR2 is YSLEER. This CDR3 region has 17 residues. For the CDR3, the DNA is TGCGCCAGCAGCCAAGAAGGCCCCGGGCGAGCTAATGAAAAACTGTTTTTT. Translation gives CASSQEGPGRANEKLFF.

The rearrangement links TRBV10-2 to TRBJ1-1, with D uncertain. Germline CDR1 reads WSHSY; CDR2 reads SAAADI. CDR3 length equals 13 residues. V was cut by 7 bases and J by 3 bases, with 12 bases left in between. The CDR3, as DNA: TGCGCCAGCAAGGAGGGCAGGCACACTGAAGCTTTCTTT. As protein: CASKEGRHTEAFF.

The chain combines TRBV7-3 with TRBJ2-2; unclear D gene. Trimming cost V 2 bases and J 7 bases, with 8 bases left between them. This CDR3 region has 13 residues. The germline V gene encodes CDR1 SGHTA and CDR2 FQGTGA. CDR3 nucleotide sequence: TGTGCCAGCAGCTTAGACCCGCGCGGGGAGCTGTTTTTT. Its translation: CASSLDPRGELFF.

This clonotype was seen a few times. The rearrangement joins TRBV20-1 to TRBJ2-3; D call uncertain. The length of the CDR3 is 13 residues. Germline CDR1 is DFQATT and CDR2 is SNEGSKA (reference sequence). V was cut by 1 base and J by 7 bases, with 12 bases left in between. The CDR3 protein is CSARVMARNTQYF. In DNA, the CDR3 is TGCAGTGCTAGAGTTATGGCTAGGAATACGCAGTATTTT.

V is TRBV4-1 and J is TRBJ2-1; 11 nucleotides align to TRBD2. CDR3 length: 16 residues. Germline V gives CDR1 MGHRA, CDR2 YSYEKL. J gave up 7 bases and V 1 base, and 6 bases lay outside the gene matches. The CDR3 spells CASSQVTSGRGNEQFF. The CDR3 region has the DNA TGCGCCAGCAGCCAAGTTACTAGCGGGAGAGGGAATGAGCAGTTCTTC.

The V and J genes are TRBV20-1 and TRBJ2-1, with TRBD2 matching over 8 bases. The CDR3 length is 14 residues. From germline, CDR1 is DFQATT and CDR2 SNEGSKA (reference sequence). Trimming cost V 1 base and J 9 bases; bases outside gene matches: 8. CDR3 protein: CSARGIGTRGEQFF. The CDR3 DNA follows: TGCAGTGCTAGAGGGATCGGGACTAGAGGTGAGCAGTTCTTC.

This clonotype was detected only a few times. The chain employs TRBV6-2 or TRBV6-3 and TRBJ2-3, with D unclear. V was pared by 2 bases and J by 7 bases, with 4 bases between. The CDR3 spans 11 residues. From germline, CDR1 is MNHEY and CDR2 SVGEGT. CDR3 bases: TGTGCCAGCAGTTACGAGAATACGCAGTATTTT. Translating it yields CASSYENTQYF.

This clonotype has only a few counts. The chain recombines TRBV28 with TRBJ2-3; a possible D gene is TRBD1 (6 bases). V was pared by 4 bases and J by 5 bases, with 13 bases between. The germline V gene has CDR1 MDHEN and CDR2 SYDVKM. The CDR3 is made up of 14 amino acids. CDR3 DNA: TGTGCCAGCAGTTCCGTCAGCAGGGGAGATACGCAGTATTTT. Protein product: CASSSVSRGDTQYF.

The chain joins TRBV12-3 or TRBV12-4 to TRBJ2-1, with TRBD1 identical over 8 bases. V lost 4 bases to trimming and J lost 4 bases; unmatched junction nucleotides: 3. The CDR3 covers 14 residues. Here the CDR3 reads CASSSTGVYNEQFF. For the CDR3, the DNA is TGTGCCAGCAGTTCGACAGGGGTTTACAATGAGCAGTTCTTC.

CDR3 region: CASSLNALGHNEQFF. The CDR3 bases are TGCGCCAGCAGCTTAAATGCATTGGGTCACAATGAGCAGTTCTTC. The J gene is TRBJ2-1, the V gene TRBV5-1; the D is unclear. CDR1 is SGHRS, CDR2 YFSETQ, per germline. CDR3 length: 15 residues. Trimming removed 2 bases at V and 5 bases at J, with 14 bases between.

This clonotype was counted at least ten times. This rearrangement joins TRBV24-1 to TRBJ2-5, with 7 bases matching TRBD2. Germline values: CDR1 KGHDR, CDR2 SFDVKD. The V and J ends lost 4 bases and 5 bases, in that order; junction bases with no gene match: 12. CDR3 size: 16 residues. The CDR3 spells CATSEGIAGTSETQYF. CDR3 DNA: TGTGCCACCAGTGAGGGAATAGCGGGTACATCGGAGACCCAGTACTTC.

This chain connects TRBV20-1 to TRBJ2-5; possibly TRBD2 for D (5 bases). The J call may be incorrect, as the DNA end agrees better with TRBJ2-7. This CDR3 comprises 14 residues. Germline V CDR1 and CDR2: DFQATT, SNEGSKA (reference sequence). The CDR3 sequence: CSAPQTNGVGEQYF. CDR3 DNA: TGCAGTGCCCCGCAGACTAACGGGGTGGGCGAGCAGTACTTC.

The chain has TRBV30 and TRBJ2-5; D is uncertain. The CDR3 has 13 amino acids. Between the trimmed V and J ends, which lost 2 bases and 5 bases, there was a span of 12 bases. Germline values: CDR1 GTSNPN, CDR2 SVGIG (reference sequence). This CDR3 is CAWSLRRTETQYF. The CDR3 DNA is TGTGCCTGGAGTCTCAGGCGAACGGAGACCCAGTACTTC.

The genes are TRBV6-2 or TRBV6-3 and TRBJ1-4, with D possibly being TRBD1 (5 bases). The CDR3 runs to 16 residues. The ends were cut back, 8 bases at V and 0 bases at J, with 16 bases in the middle. Per the germline V gene, CDR1 is MNHEY and CDR2 is SVGEGT. CDR3 sequence reads: CASGGDYDATNEKLFF. For the CDR3, the DNA is TGTGCCAGCGGGGGGGACTACGATGCAACTAATGAAAAACTGTTTTTT.

The J gene is TRBJ2-1, the V gene TRBV20-1; 11 bases align to TRBD1. The CDR3 consists of 15 residues. V trimming: 6 bases; J trimming: 1 base; junction bases outside the gene matches: 5. The germline V gene has CDR1 DFQATT and CDR2 SNEGSKA (reference sequence). The CDR3 protein is CSAAGTGGSYNEQFF. As DNA, the CDR3 is TGCAGTGCGGCAGGGACAGGGGGTTCCTACAATGAGCAGTTCTTC.

This clonotype was picked up a small number of times. The chain carries TRBV20-1 and TRBJ2-5; 8 bases fit TRBD2. The CDR3 runs to 13 residues. Germline CDR1 DFQATT, CDR2 SNEGSKA (reference sequence). V was pared by 5 bases and J by 2 bases, with 4 bases of the junction left unmatched. CDR3 in amino acids: CSAQAGVQETQYF. DNA for the CDR3: TGCAGTGCTCAAGCGGGAGTGCAAGAGACCCAGTACTTC.